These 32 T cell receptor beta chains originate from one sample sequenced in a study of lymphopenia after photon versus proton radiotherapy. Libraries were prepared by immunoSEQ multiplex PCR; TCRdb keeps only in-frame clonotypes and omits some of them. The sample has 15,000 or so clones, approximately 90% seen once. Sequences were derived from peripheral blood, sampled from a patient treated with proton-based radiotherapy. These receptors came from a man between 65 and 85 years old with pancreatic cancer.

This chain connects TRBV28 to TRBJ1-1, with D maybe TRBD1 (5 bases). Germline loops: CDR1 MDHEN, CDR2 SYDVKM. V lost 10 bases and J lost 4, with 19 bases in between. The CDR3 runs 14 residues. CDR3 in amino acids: CATTRGYSPTEAFF. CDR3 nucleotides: TGTGCCACCACCCGGGGCTACAGCCCCACTGAAGCTTTCTTT.

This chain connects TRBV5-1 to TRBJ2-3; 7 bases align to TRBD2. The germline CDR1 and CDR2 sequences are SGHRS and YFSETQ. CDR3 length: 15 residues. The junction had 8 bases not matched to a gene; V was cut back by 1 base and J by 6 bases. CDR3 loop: CASSLLKRDGDTQYF. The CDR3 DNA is TGCGCCAGCAGCTTGTTGAAGCGGGATGGGGATACGCAGTATTTT.

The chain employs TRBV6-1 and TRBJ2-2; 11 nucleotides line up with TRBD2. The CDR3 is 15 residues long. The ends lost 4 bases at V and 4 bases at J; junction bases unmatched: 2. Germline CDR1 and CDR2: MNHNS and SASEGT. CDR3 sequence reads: CASSAGLAATGELFF. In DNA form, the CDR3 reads TGTGCCAGCAGTGCGGGACTAGCGGCCACCGGGGAGCTGTTTTTT.

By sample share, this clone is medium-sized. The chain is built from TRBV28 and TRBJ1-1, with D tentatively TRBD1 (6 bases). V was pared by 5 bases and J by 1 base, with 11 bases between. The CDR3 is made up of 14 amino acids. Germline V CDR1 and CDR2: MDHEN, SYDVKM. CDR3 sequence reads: CASSPQGGNTEAFF. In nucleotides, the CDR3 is TGTGCCAGCAGTCCACAGGGAGGGAACACTGAAGCTTTCTTT. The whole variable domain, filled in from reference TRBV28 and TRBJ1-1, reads DVKVTQSSRYLVKRTGEKVFLECVQDMDHENMFWYRQDPGLGLRLIYFSYDVKMKEKGDIPEGYSVSREKKERFSLILESASTNQTSMYLCASSPQGGNTEAFFGQGTRLTVV.

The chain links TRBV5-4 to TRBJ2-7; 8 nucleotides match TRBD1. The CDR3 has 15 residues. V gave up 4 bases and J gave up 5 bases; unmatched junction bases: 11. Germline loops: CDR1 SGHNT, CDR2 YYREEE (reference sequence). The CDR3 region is CASSAPGQGTDEQYF. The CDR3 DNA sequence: TGTGCCAGCAGCGCCCCCGGACAGGGAACGGACGAGCAGTACTTC.

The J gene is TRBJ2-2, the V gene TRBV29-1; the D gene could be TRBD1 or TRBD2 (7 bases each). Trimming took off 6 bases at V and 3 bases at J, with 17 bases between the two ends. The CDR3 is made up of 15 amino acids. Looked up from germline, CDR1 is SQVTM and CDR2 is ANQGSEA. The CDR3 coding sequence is TGCAGCGTAACCCAGGGGGGGTTGGACACCGGGGAGCTGTTTTTT. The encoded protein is CSVTQGGLDTGELFF.

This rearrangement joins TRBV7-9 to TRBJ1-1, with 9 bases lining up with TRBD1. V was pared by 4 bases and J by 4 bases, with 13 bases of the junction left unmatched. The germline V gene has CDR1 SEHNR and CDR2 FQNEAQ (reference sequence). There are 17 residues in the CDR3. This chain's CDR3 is CASSSRTGVGRGTEAFF. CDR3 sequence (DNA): TGTGCCAGCAGCTCCCGGACAGGGGTTGGTCGGGGCACTGAAGCTTTCTTT.

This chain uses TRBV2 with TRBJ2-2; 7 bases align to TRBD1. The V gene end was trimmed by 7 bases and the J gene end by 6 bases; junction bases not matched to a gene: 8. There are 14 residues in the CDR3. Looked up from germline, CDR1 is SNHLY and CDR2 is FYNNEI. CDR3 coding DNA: TGTGCCAGCAATACAGACGGGACAGCCGGGGAGCTGTTTTTT. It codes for CASNTDGTAGELFF.

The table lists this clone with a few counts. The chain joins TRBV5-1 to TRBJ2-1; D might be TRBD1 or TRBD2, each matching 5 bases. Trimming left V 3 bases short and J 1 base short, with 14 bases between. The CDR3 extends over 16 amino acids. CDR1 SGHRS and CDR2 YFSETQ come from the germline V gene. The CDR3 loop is CASSSSWGSSYNEQFF. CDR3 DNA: TGCGCCAGCAGCTCCTCGTGGGGGTCGTCCTACAATGAGCAGTTCTTC. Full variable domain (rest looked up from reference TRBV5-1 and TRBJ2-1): KAGVTQTPRYLIKTRGQQVTLSCSPISGHRSVSWYQQTPGQGLQFLFEYFSETQRNKGNFPGRFSGRQFSNSRSEMNVSTLELGDSALYLCASSSSWGSSYNEQFFGPGTRLTVL.

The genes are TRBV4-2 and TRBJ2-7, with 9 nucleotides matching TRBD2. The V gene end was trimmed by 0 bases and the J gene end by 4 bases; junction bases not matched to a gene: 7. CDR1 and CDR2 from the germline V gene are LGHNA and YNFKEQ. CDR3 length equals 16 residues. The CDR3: CASSQDSLAGSYEQYF. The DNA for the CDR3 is TGTGCCAGCAGCCAAGACTCGCTAGCGGGATCGTACGAGCAGTACTTC.

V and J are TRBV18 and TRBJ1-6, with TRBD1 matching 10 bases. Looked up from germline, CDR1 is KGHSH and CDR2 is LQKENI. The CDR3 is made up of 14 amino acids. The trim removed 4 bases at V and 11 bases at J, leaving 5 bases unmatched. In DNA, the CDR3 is TGTGCCAGCTCACGCCGGGACAGGGGAACACCCCTCCACTTT. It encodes CASSRRDRGTPLHF.

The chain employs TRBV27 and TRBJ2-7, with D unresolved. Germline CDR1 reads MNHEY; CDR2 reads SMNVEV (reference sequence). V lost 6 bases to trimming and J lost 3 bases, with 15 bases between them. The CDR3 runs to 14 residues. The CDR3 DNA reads TGTGCCAGCAGGCCGCGAGAGGAGTACTACGAGCAGTACTTC. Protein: CASRPREEYYEQYF.

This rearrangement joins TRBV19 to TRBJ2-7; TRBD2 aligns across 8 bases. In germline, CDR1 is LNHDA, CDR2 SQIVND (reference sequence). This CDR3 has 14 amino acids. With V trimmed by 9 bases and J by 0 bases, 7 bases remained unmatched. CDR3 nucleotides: TGTGCCAGCAAAGGGACTAGGAGCTCCTACGAGCAGTACTTC. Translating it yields CASKGTRSSYEQYF.

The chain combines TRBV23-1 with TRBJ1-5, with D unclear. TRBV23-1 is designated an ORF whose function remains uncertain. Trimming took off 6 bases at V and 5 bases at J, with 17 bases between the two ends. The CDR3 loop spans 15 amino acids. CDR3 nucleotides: TGCGCCAGCAGGCCAAAGGACGGGCTGTATCAGCCCCAGCATTTT. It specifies CASRPKDGLYQPQHF.

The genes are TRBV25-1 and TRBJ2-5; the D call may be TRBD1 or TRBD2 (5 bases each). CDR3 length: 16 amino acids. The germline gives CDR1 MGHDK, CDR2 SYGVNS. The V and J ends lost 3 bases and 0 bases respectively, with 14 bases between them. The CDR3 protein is CASSEPGRWYQETQYF. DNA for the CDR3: TGTGCCAGCAGTGAGCCGGGACGGTGGTACCAAGAGACCCAGTACTTC.

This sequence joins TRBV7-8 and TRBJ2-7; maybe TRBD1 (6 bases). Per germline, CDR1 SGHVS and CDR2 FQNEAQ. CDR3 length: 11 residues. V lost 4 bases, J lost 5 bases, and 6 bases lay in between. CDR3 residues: CASSSGDEQYF. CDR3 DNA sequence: TGTGCCAGCAGCTCAGGGGACGAGCAGTACTTC.

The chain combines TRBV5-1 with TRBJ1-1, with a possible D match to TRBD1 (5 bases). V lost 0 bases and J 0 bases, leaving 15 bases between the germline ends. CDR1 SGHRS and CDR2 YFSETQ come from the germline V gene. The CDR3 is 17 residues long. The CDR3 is CASSLGLRGFMNTEAFF. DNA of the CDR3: TGCGCCAGCAGCTTGGGGTTGAGGGGTTTCATGAACACTGAAGCTTTCTTT.

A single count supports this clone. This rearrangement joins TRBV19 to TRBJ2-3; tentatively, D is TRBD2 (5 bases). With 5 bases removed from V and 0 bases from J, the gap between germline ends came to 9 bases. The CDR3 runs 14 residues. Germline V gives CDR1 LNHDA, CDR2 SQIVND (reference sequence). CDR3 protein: CASSPRTSTDTQYF. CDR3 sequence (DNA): TGTGCCAGTAGTCCCCGGACTAGCACAGATACGCAGTATTTT.

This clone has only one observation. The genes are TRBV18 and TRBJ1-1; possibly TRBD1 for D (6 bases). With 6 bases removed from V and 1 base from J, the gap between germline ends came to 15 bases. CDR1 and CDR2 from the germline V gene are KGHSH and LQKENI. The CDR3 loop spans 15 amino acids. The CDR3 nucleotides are TGTGCCAGCTCCTCGAGGGACACAACGAACACTGAAGCTTTCTTT. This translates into CASSSRDTTNTEAFF.

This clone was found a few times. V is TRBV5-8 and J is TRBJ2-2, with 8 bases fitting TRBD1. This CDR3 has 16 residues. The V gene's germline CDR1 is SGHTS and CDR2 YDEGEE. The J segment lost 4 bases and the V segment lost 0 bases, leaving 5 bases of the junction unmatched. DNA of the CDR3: TGTGCCAGCAGCTTGGTGGCAGGGGGCATCACCGGGGAGCTGTTTTTT. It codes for CASSLVAGGITGELFF.

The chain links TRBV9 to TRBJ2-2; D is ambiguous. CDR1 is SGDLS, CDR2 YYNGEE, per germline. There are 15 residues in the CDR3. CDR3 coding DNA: TGTGCAAAACGGCGGCAGTTTCGTGGCACCGGGGAGCTGTTTTTT. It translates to CAKRRQFRGTGELFF.

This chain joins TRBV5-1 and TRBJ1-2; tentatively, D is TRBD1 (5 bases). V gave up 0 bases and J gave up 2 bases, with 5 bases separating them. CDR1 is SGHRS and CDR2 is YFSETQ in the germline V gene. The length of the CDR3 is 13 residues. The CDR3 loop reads CASSLGQNYGYTF. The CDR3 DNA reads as TGCGCCAGCAGCTTGGGACAGAACTATGGCTACACCTTC.

The CDR3, as DNA: TGTGCCATCAGCGACGGAGGCCATGAAGCTTTCTTT. Its translation: CAISDGGHEAFF. V and J are TRBV10-3 and TRBJ1-1; D ambiguous. V shed 6 bases and J shed 7 bases, with 12 bases lying between them. The germline V gene has CDR1 ENHRY and CDR2 SYGVKD. This CDR3 has 12 amino acids.

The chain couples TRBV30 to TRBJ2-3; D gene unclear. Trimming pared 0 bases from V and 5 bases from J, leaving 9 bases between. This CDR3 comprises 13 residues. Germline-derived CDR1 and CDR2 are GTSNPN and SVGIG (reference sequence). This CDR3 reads CAWSVSRRDTQYF. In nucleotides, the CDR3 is TGTGCCTGGAGTGTGAGTCGGAGAGATACGCAGTATTTT.

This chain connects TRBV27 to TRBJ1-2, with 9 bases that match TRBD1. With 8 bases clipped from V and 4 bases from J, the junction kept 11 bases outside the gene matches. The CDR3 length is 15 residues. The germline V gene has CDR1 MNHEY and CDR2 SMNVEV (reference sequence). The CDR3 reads CASANRGLAPYGYTF. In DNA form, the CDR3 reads TGTGCCAGCGCTAACAGGGGGCTAGCCCCCTATGGCTACACCTTC.

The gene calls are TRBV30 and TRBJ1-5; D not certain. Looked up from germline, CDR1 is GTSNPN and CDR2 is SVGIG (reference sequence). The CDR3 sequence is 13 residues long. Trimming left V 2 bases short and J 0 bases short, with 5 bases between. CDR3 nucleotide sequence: TGTGCCTGGAGTCGGGGTAGCAATCAGCCCCAGCATTTT. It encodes CAWSRGSNQPQHF.

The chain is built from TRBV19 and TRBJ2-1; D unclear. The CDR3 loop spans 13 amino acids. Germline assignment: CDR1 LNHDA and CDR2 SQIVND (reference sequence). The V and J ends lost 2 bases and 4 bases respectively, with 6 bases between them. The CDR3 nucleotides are TGTGCCAGTAGTATAAACGGATACAATGAGCAGTTCTTC. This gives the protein CASSINGYNEQFF.

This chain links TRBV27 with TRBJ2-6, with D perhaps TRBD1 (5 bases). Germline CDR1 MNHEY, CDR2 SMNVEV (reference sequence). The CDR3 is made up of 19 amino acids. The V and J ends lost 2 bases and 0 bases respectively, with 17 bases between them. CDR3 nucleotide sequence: TGTGCCAGCAGTTTAATCCGGCAGGGTAAATCCTCTGGGGCCAACGTCCTGACTTTC. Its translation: CASSLIRQGKSSGANVLTF.

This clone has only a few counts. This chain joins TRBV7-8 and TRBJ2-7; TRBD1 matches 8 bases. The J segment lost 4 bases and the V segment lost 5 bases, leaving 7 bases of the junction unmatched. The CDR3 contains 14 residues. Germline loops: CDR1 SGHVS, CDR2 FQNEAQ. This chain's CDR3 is CASSVRTGHYEQYF. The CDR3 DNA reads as TGTGCCAGCAGCGTACGGACAGGGCATTACGAGCAGTACTTC.

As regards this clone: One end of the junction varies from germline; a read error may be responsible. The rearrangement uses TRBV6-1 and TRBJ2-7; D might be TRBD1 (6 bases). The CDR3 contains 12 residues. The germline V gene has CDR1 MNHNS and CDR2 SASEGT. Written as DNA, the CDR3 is TGTGCCAGCAGTGAAGCGCTGTCGGGACATCTCTTC. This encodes CASSEALSGHLF.

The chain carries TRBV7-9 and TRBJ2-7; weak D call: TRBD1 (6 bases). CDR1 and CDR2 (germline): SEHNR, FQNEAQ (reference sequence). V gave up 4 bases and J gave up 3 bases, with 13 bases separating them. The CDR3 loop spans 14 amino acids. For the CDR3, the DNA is TGTGCCAGCAGCTCCAACAGGGAAGACTACGAGCAGTACTTC. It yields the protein CASSSNREDYEQYF.

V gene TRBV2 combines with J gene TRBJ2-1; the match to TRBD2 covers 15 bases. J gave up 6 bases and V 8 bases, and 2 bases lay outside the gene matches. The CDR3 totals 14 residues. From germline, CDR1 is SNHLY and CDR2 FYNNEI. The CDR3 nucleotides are TGTGCCAGCGGGGGACTAGCGGGAGGCAATGAGCAGTTCTTC. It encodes CASGGLAGGNEQFF.